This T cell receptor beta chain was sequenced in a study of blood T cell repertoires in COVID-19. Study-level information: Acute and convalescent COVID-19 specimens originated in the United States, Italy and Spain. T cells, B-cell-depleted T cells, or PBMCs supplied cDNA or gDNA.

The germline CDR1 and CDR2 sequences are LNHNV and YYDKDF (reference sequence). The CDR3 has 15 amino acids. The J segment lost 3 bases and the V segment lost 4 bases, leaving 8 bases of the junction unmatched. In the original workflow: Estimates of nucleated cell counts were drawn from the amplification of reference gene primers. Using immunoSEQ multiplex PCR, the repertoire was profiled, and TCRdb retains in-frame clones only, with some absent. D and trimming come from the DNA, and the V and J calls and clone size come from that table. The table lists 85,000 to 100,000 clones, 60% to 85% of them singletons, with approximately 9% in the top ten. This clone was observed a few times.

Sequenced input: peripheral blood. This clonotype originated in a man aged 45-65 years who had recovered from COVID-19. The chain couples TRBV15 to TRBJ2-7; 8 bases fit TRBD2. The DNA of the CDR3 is TGTGCCACCAGCAAACCGGGGGGGACAATCTACGAGCAGTACTTC. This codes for CATSKPGGTIYEQYF.